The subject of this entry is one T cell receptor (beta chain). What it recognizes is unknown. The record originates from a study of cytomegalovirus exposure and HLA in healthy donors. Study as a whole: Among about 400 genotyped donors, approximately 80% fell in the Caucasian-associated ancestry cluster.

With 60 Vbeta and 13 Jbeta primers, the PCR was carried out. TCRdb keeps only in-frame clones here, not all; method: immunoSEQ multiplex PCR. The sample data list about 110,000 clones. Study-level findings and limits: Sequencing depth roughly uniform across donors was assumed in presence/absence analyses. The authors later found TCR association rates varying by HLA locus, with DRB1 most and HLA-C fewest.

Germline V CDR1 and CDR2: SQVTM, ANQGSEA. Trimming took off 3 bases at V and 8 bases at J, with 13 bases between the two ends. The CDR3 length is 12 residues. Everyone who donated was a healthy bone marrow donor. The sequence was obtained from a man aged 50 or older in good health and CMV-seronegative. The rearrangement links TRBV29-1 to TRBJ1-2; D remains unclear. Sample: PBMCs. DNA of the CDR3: TGCAGCGTTGAGCCCCCCGGGGTCGGCTACACCTTC. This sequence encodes CSVEPPGVGYTF.